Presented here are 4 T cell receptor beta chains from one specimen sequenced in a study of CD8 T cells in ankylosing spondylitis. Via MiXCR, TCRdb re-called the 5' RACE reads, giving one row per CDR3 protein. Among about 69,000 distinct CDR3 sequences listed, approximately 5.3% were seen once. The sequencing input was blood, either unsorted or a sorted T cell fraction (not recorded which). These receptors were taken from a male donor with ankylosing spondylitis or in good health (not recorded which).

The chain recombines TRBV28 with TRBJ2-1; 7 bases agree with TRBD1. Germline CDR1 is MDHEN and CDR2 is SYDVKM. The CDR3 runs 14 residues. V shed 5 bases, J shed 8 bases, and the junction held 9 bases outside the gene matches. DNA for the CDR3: TGTGCCAGCAGTCCAGGGGGTGGGGGCGATGAGCAGTTCTTC. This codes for CASSPGGGGDEQFF.

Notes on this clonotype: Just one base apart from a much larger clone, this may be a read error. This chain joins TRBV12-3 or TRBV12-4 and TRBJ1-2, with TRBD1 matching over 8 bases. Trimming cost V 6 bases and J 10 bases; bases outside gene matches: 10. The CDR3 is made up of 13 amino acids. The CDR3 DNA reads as TGTGCCAGCAGCAGGACAGGGCACAATGACTACACCTTC. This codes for CASSRTGHNDYTF.

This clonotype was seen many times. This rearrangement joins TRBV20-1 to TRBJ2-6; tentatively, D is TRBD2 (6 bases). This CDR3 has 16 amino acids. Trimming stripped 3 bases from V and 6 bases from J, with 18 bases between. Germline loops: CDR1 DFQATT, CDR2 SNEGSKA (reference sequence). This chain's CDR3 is CSASFQSGGEANVLTF. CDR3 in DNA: TGCAGTGCTAGCTTCCAGTCCGGGGGTGAGGCCAACGTCCTGACTTTC.

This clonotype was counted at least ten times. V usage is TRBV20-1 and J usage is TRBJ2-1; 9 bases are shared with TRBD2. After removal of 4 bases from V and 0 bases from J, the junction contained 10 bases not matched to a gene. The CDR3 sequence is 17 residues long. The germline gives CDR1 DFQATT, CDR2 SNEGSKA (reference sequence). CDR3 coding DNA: TGCAGTGCTACACCCTATAGCGGGGGCAGCTCCTACAATGAGCAGTTCTTC. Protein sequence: CSATPYSGGSSYNEQFF.